The TCR beta chain described here comes from a study of identifying expanded T cells in peripheral blood. The CDR3 extends over 13 amino acids. V shed 4 bases and J shed 1 base, with 8 bases lying between them. Germline V gene data show CDR1 as SGHRS and CDR2 as YFSETQ. General study results and limits: Approximately 1.2 clones differed between technical replicates, versus around 16 and 19 over time. Variance in clone template counts between roughly two-week samples significantly increased with total template count across all healthy donors.

Collection occurred without any documented infections or immune events in donors. Worth noting for this clone: The antigen is not known.

Clones were sequenced by immunoSEQ multiplex PCR, and TCRdb holds only the in-frame ones, with some missing. Among more than 85,000 clones, roughly nine tenths were seen once, and the ten largest hold more than 6.5%. Sequenced: blood. The chain carries TRBV5-1 and TRBJ1-1; D may be TRBD1 (5 bases). The sequence came from a person aged 18-69 years in good health. Written as DNA, the CDR3 is TGCGCCAGCAGCGGGACGGCGAACACTGAAGCTTTCTTT. Protein: CASSGTANTEAFF.